The following is a T cell receptor beta chain sequence with its context. This sample is part of a study of blood T cell repertoires in COVID-19. Background on the study: T cells, B-cell-depleted T cells, or PBMCs provided the cDNA or gDNA that served as material.

TCRdb's copy holds only in-frame clones and misses some; the assay was immunoSEQ multiplex PCR. The sample has 85,000 to 90,000 clones, around 85% seen once. The V gene's germline CDR1 is DFQATT and CDR2 SNEGSKA (reference sequence). The V and J ends lost 3 bases and 1 base respectively, with 6 bases between them. There are 12 residues in the CDR3. This sequence joins TRBV20-1 and TRBJ1-2; D uncertain. The sequence derives from a woman older than 75 with active or convalescent COVID-19. Sequenced input: peripheral blood. CDR3 loop: CSASHSNYGYTF. The CDR3 DNA follows: TGCAGTGCTAGTCACAGTAACTATGGCTACACCTTC.